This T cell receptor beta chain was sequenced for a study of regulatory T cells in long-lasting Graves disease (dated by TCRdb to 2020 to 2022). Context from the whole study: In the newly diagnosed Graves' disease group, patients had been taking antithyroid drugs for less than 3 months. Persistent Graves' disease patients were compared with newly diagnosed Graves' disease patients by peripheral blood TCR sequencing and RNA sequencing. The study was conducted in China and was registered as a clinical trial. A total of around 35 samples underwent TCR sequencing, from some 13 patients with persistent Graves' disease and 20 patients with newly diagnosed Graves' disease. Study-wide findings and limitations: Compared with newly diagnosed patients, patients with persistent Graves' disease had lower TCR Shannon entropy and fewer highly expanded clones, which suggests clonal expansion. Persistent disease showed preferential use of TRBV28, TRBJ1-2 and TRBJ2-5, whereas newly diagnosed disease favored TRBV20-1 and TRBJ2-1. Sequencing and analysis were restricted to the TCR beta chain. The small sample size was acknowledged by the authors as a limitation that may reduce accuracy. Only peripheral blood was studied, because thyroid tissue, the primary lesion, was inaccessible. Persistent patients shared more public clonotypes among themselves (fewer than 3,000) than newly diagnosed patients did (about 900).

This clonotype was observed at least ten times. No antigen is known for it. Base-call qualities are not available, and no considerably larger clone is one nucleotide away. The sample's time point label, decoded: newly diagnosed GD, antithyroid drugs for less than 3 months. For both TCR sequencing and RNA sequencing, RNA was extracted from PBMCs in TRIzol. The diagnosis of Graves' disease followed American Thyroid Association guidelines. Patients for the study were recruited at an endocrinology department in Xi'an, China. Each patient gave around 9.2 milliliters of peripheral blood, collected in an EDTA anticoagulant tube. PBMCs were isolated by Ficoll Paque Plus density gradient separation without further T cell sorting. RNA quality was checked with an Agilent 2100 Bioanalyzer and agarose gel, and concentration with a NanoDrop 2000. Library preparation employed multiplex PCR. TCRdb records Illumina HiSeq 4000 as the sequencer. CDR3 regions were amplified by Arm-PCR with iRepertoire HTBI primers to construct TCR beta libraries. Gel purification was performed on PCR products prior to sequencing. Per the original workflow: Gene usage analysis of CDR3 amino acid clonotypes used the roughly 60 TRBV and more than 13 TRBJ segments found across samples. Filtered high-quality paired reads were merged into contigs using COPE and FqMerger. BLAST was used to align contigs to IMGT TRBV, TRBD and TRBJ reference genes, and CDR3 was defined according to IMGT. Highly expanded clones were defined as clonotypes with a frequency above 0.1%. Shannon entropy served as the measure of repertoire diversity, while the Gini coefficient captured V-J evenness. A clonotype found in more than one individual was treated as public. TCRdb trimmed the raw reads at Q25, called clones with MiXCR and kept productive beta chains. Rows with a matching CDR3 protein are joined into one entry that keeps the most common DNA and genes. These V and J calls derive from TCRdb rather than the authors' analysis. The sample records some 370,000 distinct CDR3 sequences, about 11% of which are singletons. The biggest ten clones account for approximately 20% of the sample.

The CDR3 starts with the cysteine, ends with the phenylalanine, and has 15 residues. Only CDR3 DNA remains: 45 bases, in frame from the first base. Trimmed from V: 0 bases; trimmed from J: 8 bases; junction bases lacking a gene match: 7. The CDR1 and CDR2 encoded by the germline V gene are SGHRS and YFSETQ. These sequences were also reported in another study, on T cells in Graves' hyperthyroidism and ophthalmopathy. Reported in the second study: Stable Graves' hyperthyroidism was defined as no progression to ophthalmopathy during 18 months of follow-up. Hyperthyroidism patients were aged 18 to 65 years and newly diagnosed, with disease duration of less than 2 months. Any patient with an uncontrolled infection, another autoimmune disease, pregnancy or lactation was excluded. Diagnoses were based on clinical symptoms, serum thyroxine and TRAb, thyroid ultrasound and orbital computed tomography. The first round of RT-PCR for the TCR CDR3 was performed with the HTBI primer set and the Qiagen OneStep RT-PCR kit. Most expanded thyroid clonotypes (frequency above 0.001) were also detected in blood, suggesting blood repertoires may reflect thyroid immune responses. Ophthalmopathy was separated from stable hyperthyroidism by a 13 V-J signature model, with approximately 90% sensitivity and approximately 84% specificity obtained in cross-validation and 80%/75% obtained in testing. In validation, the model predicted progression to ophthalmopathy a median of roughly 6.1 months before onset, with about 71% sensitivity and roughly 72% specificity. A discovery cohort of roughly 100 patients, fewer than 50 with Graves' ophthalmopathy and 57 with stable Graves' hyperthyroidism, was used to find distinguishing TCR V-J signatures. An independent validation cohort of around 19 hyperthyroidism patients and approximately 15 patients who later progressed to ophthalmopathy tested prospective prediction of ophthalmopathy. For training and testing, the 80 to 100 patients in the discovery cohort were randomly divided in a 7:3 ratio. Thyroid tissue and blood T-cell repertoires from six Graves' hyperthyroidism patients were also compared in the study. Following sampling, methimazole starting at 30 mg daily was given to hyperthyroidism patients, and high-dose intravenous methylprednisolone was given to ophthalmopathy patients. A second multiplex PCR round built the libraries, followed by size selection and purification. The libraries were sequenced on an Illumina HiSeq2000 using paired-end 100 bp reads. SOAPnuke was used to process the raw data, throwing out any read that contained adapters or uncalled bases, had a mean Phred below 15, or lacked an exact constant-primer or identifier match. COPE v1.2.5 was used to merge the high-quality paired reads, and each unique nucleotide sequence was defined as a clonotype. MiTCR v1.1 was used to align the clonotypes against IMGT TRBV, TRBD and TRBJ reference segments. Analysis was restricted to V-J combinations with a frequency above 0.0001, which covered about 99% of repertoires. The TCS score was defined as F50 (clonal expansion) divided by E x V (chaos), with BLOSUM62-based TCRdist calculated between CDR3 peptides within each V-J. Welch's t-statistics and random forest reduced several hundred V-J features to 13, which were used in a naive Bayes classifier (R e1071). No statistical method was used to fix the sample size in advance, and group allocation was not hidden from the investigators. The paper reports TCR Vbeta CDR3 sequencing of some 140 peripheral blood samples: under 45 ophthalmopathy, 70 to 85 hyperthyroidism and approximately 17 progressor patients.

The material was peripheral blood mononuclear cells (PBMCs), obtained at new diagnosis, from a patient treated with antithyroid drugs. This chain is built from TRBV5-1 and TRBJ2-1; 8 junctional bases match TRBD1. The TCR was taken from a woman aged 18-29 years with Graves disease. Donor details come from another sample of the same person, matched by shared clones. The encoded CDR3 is CASSLETGAGDEQFF. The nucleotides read TGCGCCAGCAGCTTGGAGACAGGGGCAGGGGATGAGCAGTTCTTC.